The 10 T cell receptor beta chains given below trace back to one sample, sequenced in a study of T cell responses to AZD1222 COVID-19 vaccine. Sequencing used immunoSEQ multiplex PCR; TCRdb keeps in-frame clones, though not all of them. Of 100,000 to 150,000 clones listed, about 90% are singletons. This specimen consisted of peripheral blood, obtained on day 0 of AZD1222 vaccination. Receptors were obtained from an adult in good health.

The chain combines TRBV28 with TRBJ2-4; D gene unclear. Germline CDR1 reads MDHEN; CDR2 reads SYDVKM. The CDR3 loop spans 16 amino acids. The V end lost 7 bases, the J end lost 1 base, and 17 bases lay between the germline ends. The DNA for the CDR3 is TGTGCCAGCACCCCCGGCGGCCCCTCGGCCAAAAACATTCAGTACTTC. Protein sequence: CASTPGGPSAKNIQYF.

V usage is TRBV7-8 and J usage is TRBJ2-5, with 11 bases aligning to TRBD2. This CDR3 is built from 15 residues. CDR1 and CDR2 from the germline V gene are SGHVS and FQNEAQ. J gave up 7 bases and V 5 bases, and 9 bases lay outside the gene matches. The CDR3 reads CASSPLAGGETTQYF. CDR3 DNA: TGTGCCAGCAGCCCCTTAGCGGGGGGGGAGACGACCCAGTACTTC. The variable domain in full, with the rest retrieved from reference TRBV7-8 and TRBJ2-5, is GAGVSQSPRYKVAKRGQDVALRCDPISGHVSLFWYQQALGQGPEFLTYFQNEAQLDKSGLPSDRFFAERPEGSVSTLKIQRTQQEDSAVYLCASSPLAGGETTQYFGPGTRLLVL.

The CDR3 DNA sequence: TGTGCCAGCAGCCGATGGGGTTCTGGCTATGGCTACACCTTC. Its protein product is CASSRWGSGYGYTF. The V call is TRBV14, the J call TRBJ1-2; D is unresolved. Trimming took 4 bases from V and 4 from J, leaving 13 bases between them. CDR3 size: 14 residues. Looked up from germline, CDR1 is SGHDN and CDR2 is FVKESK.

V gene TRBV19 combines with J gene TRBJ2-3; D may correspond to TRBD1 or TRBD2 (6 bases each). Per germline, CDR1 LNHDA and CDR2 SQIVND (reference sequence). This CDR3 spans 19 amino acids. The germline V and J ends were trimmed by 4 bases and 3 bases, with 26 bases remaining between them. The CDR3 spells CASSKSLAGGPPGTDTQYF. The CDR3 bases are TGTGCCAGTAGTAAATCCCTAGCCGGGGGCCCCCCTGGGACAGATACGCAGTATTTT. The full variable domain, rest sourced from reference TRBV19 and TRBJ2-3, is DGGITQSPKYLFRKEGQNVTLSCEQNLNHDAMYWYRQDPGQGLRLIYYSQIVNDFQKGDIAEGYSVSREKKESFPLTVTSAQKNPTAFYLCASSKSLAGGPPGTDTQYFGPGTRLTVL.

Note on this clone: Other DNA sequences in the same sample also yield this CDR3. The rearrangement uses TRBV5-1 and TRBJ1-2; possibly TRBD1 for D (6 bases). The V end was cut by 4 bases, the J end by 4 bases, with 17 bases between. The CDR3 runs to 15 residues. The V gene's germline CDR1 is SGHRS and CDR2 YFSETQ. The CDR3 DNA follows: TGCGCCAGCAGCAACGGGGGCGGGGGCGCCTATGGCTACACCTTC. As protein: CASSNGGGGAYGYTF.

The chain uses TRBV14 and TRBJ1-1; 8 bases line up with TRBD1. CDR3 size: 18 residues. V lost 1 base and J lost 0; bases outside the gene matches: 10. The germline V gene encodes CDR1 SGHDN and CDR2 FVKESK. The CDR3 nucleotides are TGTGCCAGCAGCCAAGGGTGGACAGGGTACACCATGAACACTGAAGCTTTCTTT. Amino acids: CASSQGWTGYTMNTEAFF.

The genes are TRBV12-3 or TRBV12-4 and TRBJ2-7; D is unresolved. The CDR3 sequence is 11 residues long. With 8 bases removed from V and 4 bases from J, the gap between germline ends came to 9 bases. The CDR3 nucleotides read TGTGCCAGCGGATATGTGTACGAGCAGTACTTC. This translates into CASGYVYEQYF.

This chain connects TRBV9 to TRBJ1-2; D is unclear. The ends were cut back, 4 bases at V and 0 bases at J, with 13 bases in the middle. CDR3 length: 15 residues. Germline-derived CDR1 and CDR2 are SGDLS and YYNGEE. The CDR3 reads CASSSRPGSNYGYTF. CDR3 bases: TGTGCCAGCAGCTCCCGCCCCGGATCTAACTATGGCTACACCTTC. Using reference TRBV9 and TRBJ1-2 for the parts outside the CDR3, the full variable domain is DSGVTQTPKHLITATGQRVTLRCSPRSGDLSVYWYQQSLDQGLQFLIQYYNGEERAKGNILERFSAQQFPDLHSELNLSSLELGDSALYFCASSSRPGSNYGYTFGSGTRLTVV.

The J gene is TRBJ1-1, the V gene TRBV19; D unresolved. V lost 5 bases and J 4 bases, leaving 17 bases between the germline ends. The CDR3 runs to 15 residues. CDR1 is LNHDA, CDR2 SQIVND, per germline (reference sequence). Written as DNA, the CDR3 is TGTGCCAGTAGTTATCAGCCTGACGCGGGCACTGAAGCTTTCTTT. It specifies CASSYQPDAGTEAFF.

The genes are TRBV19 and TRBJ1-1, with a possible D match to TRBD1 (5 bases). V was cut by 1 base and J by 4 bases, with 10 bases left in between. Per germline, CDR1 LNHDA and CDR2 SQIVND (reference sequence). This CDR3 spans 14 amino acids. DNA for the CDR3: TGTGCCAGTAGTATAGGACCAGGGATCACTGAAGCTTTCTTT. Protein sequence: CASSIGPGITEAFF.